Below are 9 T cell receptor delta chains sequenced from a single sample in a study of delta chain sequences of gamma delta T cells. TCRdb reanalysed the 5' RACE reads via CATT. The listing contains dozens of delta-chain clones. Sequenced: either unsorted cells or a sorted T cell fraction (not recorded which). These receptors all stem from a human donor in good health.

As concerns this clone: Since a much larger clone is just one base distant, this may be a read error. V gene TRDV2 combines with J gene TRDJ1; 13 nucleotides agree with TRDD3. The CDR3 contains 18 residues. Losses at the gene ends were 3 bases for V and 3 bases for J; bases not matched to a gene: 12. Germline V gives CDR1 GEAIGNYY, CDR2 EKD. DNA of the CDR3: TGTGCCTGTGACCTGGTACTGGGGGATACGCTGTACCCCGATAAACTCATCTTT. The encoded protein is CACDLVLGDTLYPDKLIF.

This clone was recorded a few times. Other DNA sequences of this sample code for an identical CDR3. No V gene was called, though TRDJ1 was called as the J gene; TRDD3 is the table's D call and was not checked against the DNA. The CDR3 has 26 residues. CDR3 protein: CASDLTLSDKQWYQRRVSSPALLGIF. The CDR3 DNA reads TGTGCTTCCGATCTCACTCTATCCGACAAGCAGTGGTATCAACGCAGAGTTTCCTCGCCTGCTCTCTTGGGGATCTTT.

This clone was recorded a few times. The V gene was left uncalled, and the J gene is TRDJ2. The CDR3 contains 12 residues. Here the CDR3 DNA reads TGTGCCTCCCCCTCACCGACAGCACAACTCTTCTTT. Protein sequence: CASPSPTAQLFF.

Turning to this clone: The same CDR3 arises from other DNA sequences in this sample as well. The V gene remains uncalled, whereas the J gene is TRDJ1; the table calls TRDD3, which could not be checked here. CDR3 size: 26 residues. This chain's CDR3 is CASDLTLSDKQWYQRRVSSPALLGIF. The CDR3 DNA reads as TGTGCCTCCGATCTCACTCTATCCGACAAGCAGTGGTATCAACGCAGAGTTTCCTCGCCTGCTCTCTTGGGGATCTTT.

Here the J gene is TRDJ1 and the V gene is not called; the tabulated D call, TRDD3, remains unverified against the DNA. CDR3 size: 24 residues. CDR3 region: CASDLTLSDKQWYQRRVAYDKLIF. The CDR3 DNA follows: TGTGCCTCCGATCTCACTCTATCCGACAAGCAGTGGTATCAACGCAGAGTAGCCTACGATAAACTCATCTTT.

Regarding this clone: The protein given by TCRdb reflects a much larger clone and differs at residue 8 from this DNA's translation, likely from a read error; the protein shown is the DNA's translation. V and J are TRDV2 and TRDJ1; 11 nucleotides agree with TRDD3. Germline V lookup: CDR1 GEAIGNYY, CDR2 EKD. This CDR3 is built from 16 residues. V lost 3 bases, J lost 1 base, and 6 bases stayed unmatched. CDR3 sequence (DNA): TGTGCCTGTGACCGACTGGGGGATAGAACCACCGATAAACTCATCTTT. Protein: CACDRLGDRTTDKLIF.

This clone has a handful of counts. The protein recorded in TCRdb matches a much larger clone and deviates from this DNA's translation at residue 4, suggesting a read error; the protein here is obtained by translating the DNA. The V call is TRDV2, the J call TRDJ1; 10 bases map to TRDD3. The J gene was not available in TCRdb and was assigned here by matching the DNA to germline segments. Looked up from germline, CDR1 is GEAIGNYY and CDR2 is EKD. The length of the CDR3 is 16 residues. J was trimmed by 0 bases and V by 4 bases; bases with no gene match: 7. The CDR3: CACEVLGDSHTDKLIF. In nucleotides, the CDR3 is TGTGCCTGTGAGGTACTGGGGGATTCTCACACCGATAAACTCATCTTT.

This clone has only a few counts. For the J gene the call is TRDJ3; the V gene lacks a call. The CDR3 sequence is 10 residues long. The CDR3, as DNA: TGTGCTCGGGACACCCGACAGATGTTTTTC. Translated, it gives CARDTRQMFF.

The J gene was recorded as TRDJ1; no V gene was called; the DNA was not used to check the table's D call, TRDD3. This CDR3 has 34 amino acids. The CDR3 DNA reads as TGTGCTATTCCGATCTCACTCTATCCGACAAGCAGTGGTATCAACGCAGAGTCAGCTCGTCTGACCTCTTGGGGGGGTTACAACACCGATAAACTCATCTTT. Translated, it gives CAIPISLYPTSSGINAESARLTSWGGYNTDKLIF.